These 19 T cell receptor beta chains were sequenced from one sample in a study of memory CD4+ T cells and cytomegalovirus serostatus. Single viable CD3+CD4+CD8-CD45RO+ cells were sorted as the memory CD4+ T cells. Sequenced by immunoSEQ multiplex PCR; TCRdb stores in-frame clones only, minus some. The sample lists some 80,000 clones, approximately 80% occurring once. The sample taken for sequencing was memory CD4+ T cells from blood. These receptors all stem from an adult in good health and CMV-seronegative.

The chain has TRBV7-9 and TRBJ2-7; 7 positions agree with TRBD1. The length of the CDR3 is 13 residues. Germline V gives CDR1 SEHNR, CDR2 FQNEAQ (reference sequence). After removal of 3 bases from V and 5 bases from J, the junction contained 4 bases not matched to a gene. CDR3 residues: CASSFEGAHEQYF. The DNA for the CDR3 is TGTGCCAGCAGCTTCGAGGGGGCCCACGAGCAGTACTTC. The full variable domain, rest sourced from reference TRBV7-9 and TRBJ2-7, is DTGVSQNPRHKITKRGQNVTFRCDPISEHNRLYWYRQTLGQGPEFLTYFQNEAQLEKSRLLSDRFSAERPKGSFSTLEIQRTEQGDSAMYLCASSFEGAHEQYFGPGTRLTVT.

V and J are TRBV10-3 and TRBJ2-5, with D possibly called TRBD1 or TRBD2 (7 bases each). With 2 bases removed from V and 3 bases from J, the gap between germline ends came to 13 bases. The CDR3 is made up of 15 amino acids. Germline V gene lookup returns CDR1 ENHRY and CDR2 SYGVKD. The CDR3 is CAISEGQGGEETQYF. DNA for the CDR3: TGTGCCATCAGTGAGGGGCAGGGGGGGGAAGAGACCCAGTACTTC.

In its sample, this clone was seen a few times. This chain connects TRBV5-1 to TRBJ2-7; D gene unclear. Trimming removed 4 bases at V and 4 bases at J, with 9 bases between. The CDR3 is 12 amino acids. The germline V gene encodes CDR1 SGHRS and CDR2 YFSETQ. The CDR3 bases are TGCGCCAGCAGCCTCGATCTGTACGAGCAGTACTTC. Its protein is CASSLDLYEQYF.

This clone has more than one count but fewer than ten. The CDR3 bases are TGTGCCAGCAGCTTAGCCGAAGCAACTAATGAAAAACTGTTTTTT. Residues: CASSLAEATNEKLFF. The chain joins TRBV7-9 to TRBJ1-4, with D unresolved. The CDR3 totals 15 residues. The V end was cut by 0 bases, the J end by 0 bases, with 5 bases between. CDR1 is SEHNR, CDR2 FQNEAQ, per germline (reference sequence).

The CDR3 loop reads CATSRDGQGGYTF. The CDR3 nucleotides read TGTGCCACCAGCAGAGATGGACAGGGGGGCTACACCTTC. The J gene is TRBJ1-2, the V gene TRBV15, with TRBD1 identical over 9 bases. The CDR3 sequence is 13 residues long. V lost 0 bases and J lost 8; bases outside the gene matches: 1. The germline CDR1 and CDR2 sequences are LNHNV and YYDKDF (reference sequence).

This sequence joins TRBV5-5 and TRBJ2-5; D is unresolved. V lost 1 base to trimming and J lost 1 base, with 8 bases between them. The germline CDR1 and CDR2 sequences are SGHKS and YYEKEE (reference sequence). The CDR3 sequence is 14 residues long. The CDR3 region is CASSLNWGQETQYF. In DNA form, the CDR3 reads TGTGCCAGCAGCTTGAACTGGGGCCAAGAGACCCAGTACTTC.

This chain links TRBV18 with TRBJ1-1; 8 positions agree with TRBD1. Germline CDR1 KGHSH, CDR2 LQKENI. The CDR3 length is 15 residues. V shed 3 bases and J 4 bases; nucleotides not matched to a gene: 7. CDR3 sequence (DNA): TGTGCCAGCTCACCCCAGGACAGGGTTGTCACTGAAGCTTTCTTT. This gives the protein CASSPQDRVVTEAFF.

The sample holds one count of this clone. This chain links TRBV6-6 with TRBJ1-4; 8 positions agree with TRBD1. The length of the CDR3 is 13 residues. V gave up 6 bases and J gave up 8 bases; unmatched junction bases: 5. Germline lookup yields CDR1 MNHNY and CDR2 SVGAGI (reference sequence). CDR3 amino acids: CASRSTGEEKLFF. CDR3 nucleotide sequence: TGTGCCAGCAGGTCGACAGGGGAAGAAAAACTGTTTTTT.

The V call is TRBV7-3, the J call TRBJ2-1, with 7 bases identical to TRBD2. With V trimmed by 5 bases and J by 7 bases, 14 bases remained unmatched. CDR3 length equals 16 residues. Germline values: CDR1 SGHTA, CDR2 FQGTGA. This CDR3 reads CASSPTLSGAFNEQFF. For the CDR3, the DNA is TGTGCCAGCAGCCCAACACTAAGCGGGGCCTTTAATGAGCAGTTCTTC.

This CDR3 reads CASSLNPQETQYF. The CDR3 coding sequence is TGTGCCAGCAGCTTAAACCCCCAAGAGACCCAGTACTTC. The V and J genes are TRBV7-3 and TRBJ2-5; D unclear. The CDR3 sequence is 13 residues long. The ends were cut back, 1 base at V and 1 base at J, with 4 bases in the middle. Per germline, CDR1 SGHTA and CDR2 FQGTGA.

The chain is built from TRBV11-1 and TRBJ1-2; tentatively, D is TRBD1 (5 bases). Germline-derived CDR1 and CDR2 are SGHAT and FQDESV (reference sequence). The ends were cut back, 5 bases at V and 0 bases at J, with 13 bases in the middle. This CDR3 spans 15 amino acids. CDR3 in DNA: TGTGCCAGCAGCCCCGGGGGAGCGACTAACTATGGCTACACCTTC. It translates to CASSPGGATNYGYTF.

The chain uses TRBV7-6 and TRBJ1-1, with 8 bases fitting TRBD1. The CDR3 loop spans 14 amino acids. V was clipped by 3 bases and J by 2 bases; unmatched bases: 2. Germline CDR1 SGHVS, CDR2 FNYEAQ. CDR3 sequence (DNA): TGTGCCAGCAGCTTTTCAGGGGGCAACACTGAAGCTTTCTTT. Protein: CASSFSGGNTEAFF.

The chain carries TRBV10-3 and TRBJ2-3; D perhaps matches TRBD2 (5 bases). Trimming left V 4 bases short and J 6 bases short, with 11 bases between. The germline CDR1 and CDR2 sequences are ENHRY and SYGVKD. This CDR3 has 13 residues. In nucleotides, the CDR3 is TGTGCCATCAGTGGGACTCCAGAGGATACGCAGTATTTT. Translating gives CAISGTPEDTQYF.

The chain joins TRBV5-1 to TRBJ2-5; D is possibly TRBD2 (5 bases). TRBJ2-7 explains the end of the DNA better; the J call may be wrong. The CDR3 contains 18 residues. The germline V gene has CDR1 SGHRS and CDR2 YFSETQ. CDR3 loop: CASSLRSRTDLRAYEQYF. The CDR3 coding sequence is TGCGCCAGCAGCTTGAGGTCCCGGACTGACCTGAGAGCCTACGAGCAGTACTTC.

The chain's CDR3 is CAITPVGRSTGELFF. CDR3 nucleotide sequence: TGTGCCATCACCCCCGTGGGGCGCAGCACCGGGGAGCTGTTTTTT. This chain uses TRBV6-1 with TRBJ2-2, with a possible D match to TRBD1 (5 bases). The germline gives CDR1 MNHNS, CDR2 SASEGT. Trimming stripped 10 bases from V and 4 bases from J, with 19 bases between. This CDR3 spans 15 amino acids.

This sequence joins TRBV6-5 and TRBJ1-1; a possible D gene is TRBD1 (5 bases). Per the germline V gene, CDR1 is MNHEY and CDR2 is SVGAGI. Trimming shortened V by 6 bases and J by 6 bases, and 17 bases separated the two germline ends. This CDR3 spans 14 amino acids. The CDR3 nucleotides read TGTGCCAGCAGCGGCGGGGCCGTTCGACCTGAAGCTTTCTTT. It encodes CASSGGAVRPEAFF.

V is TRBV5-1 and J is TRBJ1-6; D is undetermined. The ends were cut back, 0 bases at V and 5 bases at J, with 6 bases in the middle. There are 14 residues in the CDR3. In germline, CDR1 is SGHRS, CDR2 YFSETQ. This CDR3 is CASSLASDNSPLHF. The CDR3 region has the DNA TGCGCCAGCAGCTTGGCTTCGGATAATTCACCCCTCCACTTT.

The rearrangement uses TRBV10-3 and TRBJ1-2; the D is unclear. This CDR3 has 12 amino acids. The germline V and J ends were trimmed by 11 bases and 6 bases, with 16 bases remaining between them. Germline values: CDR1 ENHRY, CDR2 SYGVKD. CDR3 residues: CAPHFRPDGYTF. DNA for the CDR3: TGTGCCCCCCACTTCCGCCCGGATGGCTACACCTTC.

The genes are TRBV28 and TRBJ1-5, with no clear D. CDR3 size: 13 residues. The germline V gene encodes CDR1 MDHEN and CDR2 SYDVKM. V lost 6 bases and J lost 6, with 12 bases in between. CDR3 DNA: TGTGCCAGCAGCTCGGACCTGAGTCAGCCCCAGCATTTT. Translating it yields CASSSDLSQPQHF.